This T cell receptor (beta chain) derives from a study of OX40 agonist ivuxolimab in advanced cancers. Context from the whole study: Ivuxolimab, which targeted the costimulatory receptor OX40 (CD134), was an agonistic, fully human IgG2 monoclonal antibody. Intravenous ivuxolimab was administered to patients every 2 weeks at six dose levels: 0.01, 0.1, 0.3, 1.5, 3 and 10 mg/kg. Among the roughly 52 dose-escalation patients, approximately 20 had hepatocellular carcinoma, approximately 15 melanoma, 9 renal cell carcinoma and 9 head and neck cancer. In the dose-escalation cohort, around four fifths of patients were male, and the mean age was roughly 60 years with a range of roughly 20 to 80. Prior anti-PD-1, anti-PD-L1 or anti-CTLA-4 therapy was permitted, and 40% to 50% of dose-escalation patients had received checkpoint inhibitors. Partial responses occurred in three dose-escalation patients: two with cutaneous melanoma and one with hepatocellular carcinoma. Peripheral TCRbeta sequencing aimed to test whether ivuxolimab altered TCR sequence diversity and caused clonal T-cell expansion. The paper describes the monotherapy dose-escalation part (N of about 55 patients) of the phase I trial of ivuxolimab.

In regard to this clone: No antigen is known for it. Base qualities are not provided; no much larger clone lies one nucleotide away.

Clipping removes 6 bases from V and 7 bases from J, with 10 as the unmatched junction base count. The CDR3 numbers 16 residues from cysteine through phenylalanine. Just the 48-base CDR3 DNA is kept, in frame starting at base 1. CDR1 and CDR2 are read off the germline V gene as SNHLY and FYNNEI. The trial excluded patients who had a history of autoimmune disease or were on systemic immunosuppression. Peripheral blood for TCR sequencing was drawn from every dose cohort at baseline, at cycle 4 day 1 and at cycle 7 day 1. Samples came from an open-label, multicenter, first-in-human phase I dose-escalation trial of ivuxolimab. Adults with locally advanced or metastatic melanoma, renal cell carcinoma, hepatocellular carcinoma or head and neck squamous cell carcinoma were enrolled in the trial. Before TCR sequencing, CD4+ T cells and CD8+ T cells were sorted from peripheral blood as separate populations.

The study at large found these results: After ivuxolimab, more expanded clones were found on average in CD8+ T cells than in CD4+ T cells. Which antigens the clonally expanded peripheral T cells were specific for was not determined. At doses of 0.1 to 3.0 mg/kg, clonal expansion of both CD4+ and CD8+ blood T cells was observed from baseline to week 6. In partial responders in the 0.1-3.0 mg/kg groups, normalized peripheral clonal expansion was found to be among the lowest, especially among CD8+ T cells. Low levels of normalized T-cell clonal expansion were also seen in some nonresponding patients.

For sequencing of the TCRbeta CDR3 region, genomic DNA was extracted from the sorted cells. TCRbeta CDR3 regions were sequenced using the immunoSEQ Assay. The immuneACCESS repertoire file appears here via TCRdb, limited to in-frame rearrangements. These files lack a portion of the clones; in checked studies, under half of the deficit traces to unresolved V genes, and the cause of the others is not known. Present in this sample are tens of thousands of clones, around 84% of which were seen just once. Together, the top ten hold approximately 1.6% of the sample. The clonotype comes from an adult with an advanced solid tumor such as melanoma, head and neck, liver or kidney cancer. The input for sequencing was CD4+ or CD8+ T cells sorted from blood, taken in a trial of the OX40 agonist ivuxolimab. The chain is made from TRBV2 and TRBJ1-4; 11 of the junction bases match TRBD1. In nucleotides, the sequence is TGTGCCAGCAGGCGTTTCCCGGGACAGGGGGGTGAAAAACTGTTTTTT. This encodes CASRRFPGQGGEKLFF.